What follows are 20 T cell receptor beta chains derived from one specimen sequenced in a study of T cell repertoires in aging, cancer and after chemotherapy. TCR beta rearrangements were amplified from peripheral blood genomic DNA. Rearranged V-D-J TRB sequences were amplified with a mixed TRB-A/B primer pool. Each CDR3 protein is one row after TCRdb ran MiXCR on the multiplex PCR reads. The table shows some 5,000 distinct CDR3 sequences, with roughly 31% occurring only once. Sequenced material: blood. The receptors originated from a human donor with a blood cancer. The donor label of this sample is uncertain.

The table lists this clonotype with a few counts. The DNA of the CDR3 is TGTGCCAGTAGTATGTTCAGGGGACCTTACGAGCAGTACTTC. This gives the protein CASSMFRGPYEQYF. This chain joins TRBV19 and TRBJ2-7; D may be TRBD1 (6 bases). Germline CDR1 LNHDA, CDR2 SQIVND (reference sequence). V gave up 3 bases and J gave up 4 bases, with 13 bases separating them. The CDR3 runs 14 residues. The full variable domain, with the rest looked up from reference TRBV19 and TRBJ2-7, is DGGITQSPKYLFRKEGQNVTLSCEQNLNHDAMYWYRQDPGQGLRLIYYSQIVNDFQKGDIAEGYSVSREKKESFPLTVTSAQKNPTAFYLCASSMFRGPYEQYFGPGTRLTVT.

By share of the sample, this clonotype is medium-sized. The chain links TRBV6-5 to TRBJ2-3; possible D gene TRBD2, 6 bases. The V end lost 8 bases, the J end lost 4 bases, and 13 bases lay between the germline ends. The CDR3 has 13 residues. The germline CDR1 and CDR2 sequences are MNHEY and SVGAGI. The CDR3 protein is CASVPPGADTQYF. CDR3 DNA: TGTGCCAGCGTCCCCCCGGGAGCAGATACGCAGTATTTT.

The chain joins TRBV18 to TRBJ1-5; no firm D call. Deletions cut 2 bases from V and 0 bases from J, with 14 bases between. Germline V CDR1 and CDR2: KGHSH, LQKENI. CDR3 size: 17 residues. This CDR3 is CASSPEVLSASNQPQHF. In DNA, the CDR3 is TGTGCCAGCTCACCAGAGGTTCTGAGCGCTAGCAATCAGCCCCAGCATTTT.

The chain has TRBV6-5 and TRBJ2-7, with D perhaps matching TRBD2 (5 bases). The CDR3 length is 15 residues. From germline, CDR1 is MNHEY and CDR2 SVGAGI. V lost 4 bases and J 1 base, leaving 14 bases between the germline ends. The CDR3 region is CASSSTGVLSYEQYF. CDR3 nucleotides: TGTGCCAGCAGTTCGACCGGGGTTCTATCCTACGAGCAGTACTTC.

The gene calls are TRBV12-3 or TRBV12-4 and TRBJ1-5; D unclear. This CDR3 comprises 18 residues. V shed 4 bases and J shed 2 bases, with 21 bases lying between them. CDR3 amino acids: CASSYEVWWEGGNQPQHF. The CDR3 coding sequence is TGTGCCAGCAGTTATGAGGTCTGGTGGGAGGGTGGCAATCAGCCCCAGCATTTT.

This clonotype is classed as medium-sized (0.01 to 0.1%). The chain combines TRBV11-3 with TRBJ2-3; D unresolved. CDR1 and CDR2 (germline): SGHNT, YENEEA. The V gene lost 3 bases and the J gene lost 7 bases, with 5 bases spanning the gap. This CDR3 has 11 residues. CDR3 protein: CASSFRYTQYF. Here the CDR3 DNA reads TGTGCCAGCAGCTTCCGATATACGCAGTATTTT. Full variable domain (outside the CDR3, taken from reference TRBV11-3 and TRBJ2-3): EAGVVQSPRYKIIEKKQPVAFWCNPISGHNTLYWYLQNLGQGPELLIRYENEEAVDDSQLPKDRFSAERLKGVDSTLKIQPAELGDSAVYLCASSFRYTQYFGPGTRLTVL.

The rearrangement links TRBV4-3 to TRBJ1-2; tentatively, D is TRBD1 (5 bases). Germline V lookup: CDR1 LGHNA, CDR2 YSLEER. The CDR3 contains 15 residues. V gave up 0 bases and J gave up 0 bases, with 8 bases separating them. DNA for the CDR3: TGCGCCAGCAGCCAAGATTCCAGGGCTAACTATGGCTACACCTTC. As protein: CASSQDSRANYGYTF.

CDR3 in amino acids: CSVGQGGDTQYF. The CDR3 region has the DNA TGCAGCGTTGGTCAGGGGGGGGATACGCAGTATTTT. This sequence joins TRBV29-1 and TRBJ2-3; D possibly uses TRBD1 or TRBD2 (7 bases each). CDR1 and CDR2 (germline): SQVTM, ANQGSEA. Deletions cut 4 bases from V and 6 bases from J, with 11 bases between. This CDR3 is 12 amino acids long.

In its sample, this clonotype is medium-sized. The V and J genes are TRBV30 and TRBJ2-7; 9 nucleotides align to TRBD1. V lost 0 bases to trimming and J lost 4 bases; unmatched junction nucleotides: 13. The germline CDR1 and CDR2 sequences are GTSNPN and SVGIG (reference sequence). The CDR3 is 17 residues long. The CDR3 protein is CAWSVRSKRDRDYEQYF. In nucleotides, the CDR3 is TGTGCCTGGAGTGTACGTTCAAAACGGGACAGGGATTACGAGCAGTACTTC.

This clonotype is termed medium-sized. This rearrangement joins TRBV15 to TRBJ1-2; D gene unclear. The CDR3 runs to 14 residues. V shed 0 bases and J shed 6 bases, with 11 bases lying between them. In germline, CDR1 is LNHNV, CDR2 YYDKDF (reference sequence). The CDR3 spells CATSRDEIGDGYTF. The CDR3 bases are TGTGCCACCAGCAGAGACGAGATAGGTGATGGCTACACCTTC.

CDR3 amino acids: CASSLVTGTYETQYF. As DNA, the CDR3 is TGTGCCAGCAGCTTAGTCACGGGGACCTACGAGACCCAGTACTTC. This rearrangement joins TRBV11-2 to TRBJ2-5; the D gene could be TRBD1 or TRBD2 (5 bases each). CDR1 is SGHAT and CDR2 is FQNNGV in the germline V gene. The CDR3 runs 15 residues. Trimming shortened V by 1 base and J by 5 bases, and 14 bases separated the two germline ends.

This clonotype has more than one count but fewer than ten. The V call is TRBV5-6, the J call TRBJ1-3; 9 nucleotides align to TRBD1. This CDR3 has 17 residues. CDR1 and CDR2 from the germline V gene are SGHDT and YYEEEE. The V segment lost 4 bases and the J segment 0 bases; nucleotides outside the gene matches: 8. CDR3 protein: CASSRPGTGRSGNTIYF. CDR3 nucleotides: TGTGCCAGCAGCCGTCCCGGGACAGGGCGCTCTGGAAACACCATATATTTT.

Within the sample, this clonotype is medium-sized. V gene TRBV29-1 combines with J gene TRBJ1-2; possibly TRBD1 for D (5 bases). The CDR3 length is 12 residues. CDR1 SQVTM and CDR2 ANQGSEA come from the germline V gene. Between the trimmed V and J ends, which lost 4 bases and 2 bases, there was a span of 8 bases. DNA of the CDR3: TGCAGCGTTGTACGGGACAACTATGGCTACACCTTC. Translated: CSVVRDNYGYTF.

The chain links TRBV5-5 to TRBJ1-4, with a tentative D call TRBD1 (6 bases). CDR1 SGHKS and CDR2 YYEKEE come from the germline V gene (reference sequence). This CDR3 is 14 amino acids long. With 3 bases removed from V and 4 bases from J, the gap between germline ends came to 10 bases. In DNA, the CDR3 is TGTGCCAGCAGCTATGGACAGATTAATGAAAAACTGTTTTTT. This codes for CASSYGQINEKLFF. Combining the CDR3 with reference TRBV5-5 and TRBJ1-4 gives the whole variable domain DAGVTQSPTHLIKTRGQQVTLRCSPISGHKSVSWYQQVLGQGPQFIFQYYEKEERGRGNFPDRFSARQFPNYSSELNVNALLLGDSALYLCASSYGQINEKLFFGSGTQLSVL.

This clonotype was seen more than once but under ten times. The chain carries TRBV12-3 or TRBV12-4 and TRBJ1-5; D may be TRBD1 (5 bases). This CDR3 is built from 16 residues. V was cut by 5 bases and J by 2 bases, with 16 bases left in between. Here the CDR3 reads CASSGLEGLRNQPQHF. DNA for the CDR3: TGTGCCAGCAGTGGCTTGGAGGGGCTCCGCAATCAGCCCCAGCATTTT.

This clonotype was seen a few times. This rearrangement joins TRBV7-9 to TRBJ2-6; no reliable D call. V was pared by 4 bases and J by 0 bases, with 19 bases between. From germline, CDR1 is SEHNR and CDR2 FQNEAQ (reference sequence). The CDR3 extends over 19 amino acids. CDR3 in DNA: TGTGCCAGCAGCTCCCTGGCCTCCCACGTTCTCTCTGGGGCCAACGTCCTGACTTTC. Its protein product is CASSSLASHVLSGANVLTF.

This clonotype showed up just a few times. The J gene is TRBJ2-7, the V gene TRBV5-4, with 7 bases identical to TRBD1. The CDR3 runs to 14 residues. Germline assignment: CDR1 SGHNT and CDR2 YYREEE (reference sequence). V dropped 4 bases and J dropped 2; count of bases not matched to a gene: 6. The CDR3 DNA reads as TGTGCCAGCAGCCCCGGGACAGAGACCTACGAGCAGTACTTC. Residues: CASSPGTETYEQYF. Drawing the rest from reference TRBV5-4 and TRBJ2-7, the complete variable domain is ETGVTQSPTHLIKTRGQQVTLRCSSQSGHNTVSWYQQALGQGPQFIFQYYREEENGRGNFPPRFSGLQFPNYSSELNVNALELDDSALYLCASSPGTETYEQYFGPGTRLTVT.

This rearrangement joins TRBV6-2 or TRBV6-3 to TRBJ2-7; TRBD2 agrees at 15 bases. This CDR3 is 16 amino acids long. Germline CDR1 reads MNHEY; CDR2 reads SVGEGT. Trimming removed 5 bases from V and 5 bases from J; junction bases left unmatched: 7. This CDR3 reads CASSRTSGRVEHEQYF. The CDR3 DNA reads TGTGCCAGCAGTCGGACTAGCGGGAGGGTGGAGCACGAGCAGTACTTC.

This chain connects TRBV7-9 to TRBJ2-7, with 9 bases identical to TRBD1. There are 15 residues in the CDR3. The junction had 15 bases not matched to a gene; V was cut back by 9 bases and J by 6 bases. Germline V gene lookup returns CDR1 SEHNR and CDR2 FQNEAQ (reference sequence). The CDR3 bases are TGTGCCAGAAGCGAGACCGGGACAGGGCTCTGCGAGCAGTACTTC. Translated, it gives CARSETGTGLCEQYF.

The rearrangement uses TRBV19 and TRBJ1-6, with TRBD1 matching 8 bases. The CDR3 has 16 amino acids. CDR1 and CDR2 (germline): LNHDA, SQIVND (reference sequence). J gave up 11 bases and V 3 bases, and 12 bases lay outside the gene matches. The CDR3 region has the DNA TGTGCCAGTAGTATTTCCCGGCGACAGGGGATTCCACCCCTCCACTTT. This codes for CASSISRRQGIPPLHF.